The source of this T cell receptor beta chain is a study of blood T cells in healthy people across ages. The length of the CDR3 is 12 residues. V gave up 3 bases and J gave up 7 bases, with 10 bases separating them. The germline gives CDR1 SQVTM, CDR2 ANQGSEA. RNA extraction gave at least 5.5 micrograms of total RNA per sample. A sample-barcoded 5' primer and a J-beta primer mix were used in a second PCR of roughly 7 to 11 cycles. Per-sample output comprised a minimum of 2.5 million paired-end reads containing CDR3. One entry per CDR3 protein, called by TCRdb with MiXCR from the 5' RACE reads. The sample includes 500,000 to 550,000 distinct CDR3 sequences, approximately 25% of them seen just once. These data were also filed under a second study, of T cells of mothers and their children. Per that paper: Donation came from a few healthy Caucasian mothers together with their six children.

V usage is TRBV29-1 and J usage is TRBJ2-1, with D hard to call. This receptor was obtained from a boy between 10 and 17 years old in good health. Sequencing input: blood. The CDR3 DNA reads as TGCAGCGTTGACGTTTGGCAGAATGAGCAGTTCTTC. As protein: CSVDVWQNEQFF.